This TCR beta chain was recovered during a study of T cells in Graves' hyperthyroidism and ophthalmopathy. General study results and limits: Appearing also in blood were most of the thyroid clonotypes expanded above 0.001.

Trimming cost V 7 bases and J 5 bases, with 17 bases left between them. The CDR3 runs to 14 residues. Germline V lookup: CDR1 SNHLY, CDR2 FYNNEI. Clinicians diagnosed patients from clinical symptoms, serum thyroxine and TRAb, thyroid ultrasound and orbital computed tomography. The authors obtained PBMCs from about 9 ml of fresh peripheral blood. This clonotype was seen at least ten times. What it recognizes is unknown. There were TCR beta CDR3 regions amplified from RNA transcripts. A first-round RT-PCR of the TCR CDR3 used the HTBI primer set. From the multiplex PCR reads, TCRdb called clonotypes with MiXCR, one entry per CDR3 protein. The repertoire holds fewer than 450,000 distinct CDR3 sequences, with about a sixth as singletons.

The TCR comes from a woman aged 25 to 45 with Graves' hyperthyroidism that later progressed to Graves' ophthalmopathy. What was sequenced was blood. This chain uses TRBV2 with TRBJ2-5, with D possibly being TRBD2 (5 bases). CDR3 protein: CASTRGQALETQYF. Written as DNA, the CDR3 is TGTGCCAGCACCCGAGGGCAGGCTCTGGAGACCCAGTACTTC.